This T cell receptor (beta chain) was identified in a study of CD8 T cells in ankylosing spondylitis. General study findings and limits: Reportedly, matched ankylosing spondylitis synovial fluid was significantly enriched for disease-linked clones. Characteristic of ankylosing spondylitis blood, it appeared, was a TCR beta motif comprising fewer than 10 highly homologous variants. Prior literature has documented some motif variants in synovial fluid and blood from reactive arthritis.

Using quantitative 5'-RACE with molecular barcodes, the authors made TCR beta libraries. MiXCR, run by TCRdb on the 5' RACE reads, gives a single entry per CDR3 protein. The sample shows more than 200,000 distinct CDR3 sequences, about 24% of them seen only once. This CDR3 has 13 amino acids. Trimming removed 4 bases at V and 9 bases at J, with 13 bases between. Germline V CDR1 and CDR2: MGHRA, YSYEKL. A word on this clonotype: Its specificity is unknown.

The chain carries TRBV4-1 and TRBJ1-3, with D hard to call. This clonotype was sampled from a male donor with ankylosing spondylitis or in good health (not recorded which). Specimen: blood, either unsorted or a sorted T cell fraction (not recorded which). CDR3 protein: CASSRRMDGTIYF. The CDR3 nucleotides read TGCGCCAGCAGCCGAAGGATGGATGGCACCATATATTTT.